This T cell receptor (beta chain) derives from a study of graft-versus-host responses after intestinal transplantation. Germline V gene lookup returns CDR1 MNHEY and CDR2 SMNVEV (reference sequence). Trimming pared 3 bases from V and 0 bases from J, leaving 15 bases between. There are 18 residues in the CDR3. This clone turned up a few times. CFSE-labeled responder cells (approximately 200,000) were plated with approximately 200,000 irradiated, violet-dye-labeled stimulator cells. Repertoires were generated with immunoSEQ multiplex PCR, while TCRdb's copy carries only in-frame clones and drops some. The sample lists around 20,000 clones, 25% to 35% occurring once.

The chain employs TRBV27 and TRBJ2-6, with D possibly being TRBD2 (6 bases). Sequenced here: alloreactive CD8+ T cells from a mixed lymphocyte reaction culture, sampled before intestinal transplant. The subset: CFSE-low proliferating T cells sorted from roughly 6-day pre-transplant mixed lymphocyte reaction (GvH or HvG direction). This TCR derives from a human patient who received an intestinal transplant. CDR3 amino acids: CASSFGGPGFSGANVLTF. DNA of the CDR3: TGTGCCAGCAGTTTCGGGGGTCCGGGCTTCTCTGGGGCCAACGTCCTGACTTTC.